One and the same sample provided the 10 T cell receptor beta chains below, sequenced in a study of blood T cell repertoires in COVID-19. Assay: immunoSEQ multiplex PCR; the TCRdb copy retains only in-frame clones and omits some. The table includes hundreds of thousands of clones, 85% to 90% detected once. The sequencing sample was made of PBMCs or T cells enriched from blood (not recorded which). The receptor source for this set is a man aged 30 to 45 who had recovered from COVID-19.

This clone was seen only a few times. V gene TRBV7-9 combines with J gene TRBJ1-4; TRBD1 matches at 9 bases. CDR3 size: 14 residues. V shed 3 bases, J shed 5 bases, and the junction held 1 base outside the gene matches. Germline V gene lookup returns CDR1 SEHNR and CDR2 FQNEAQ (reference sequence). CDR3 residues: CASSFGTGNEKLFF. CDR3 coding DNA: TGTGCCAGCAGCTTCGGGACAGGGAATGAAAAACTGTTTTTT.

The chain couples TRBV30 to TRBJ2-5; possible D gene TRBD2, 5 bases. The CDR3 is 11 residues long. Germline loops: CDR1 GTSNPN, CDR2 SVGIG (reference sequence). V lost 2 bases, J lost 7 bases, and 8 bases lay in between. The CDR3 DNA follows: TGTGCCTGGAGTACTGAGGGGACCCAGTACTTC. Translated: CAWSTEGTQYF. Full variable domain (remainder filled in from reference TRBV30 and TRBJ2-5): SQTIHQWPATLVQPVGSPLSLECTVEGTSNPNLYWYRQAAGRGLQLLFYSVGIGQISSEVPQNLSASRPQDRQFILSSKKLLLSDSGFYLCAWSTEGTQYFGPGTRLLVL.

The genes are TRBV12-5 and TRBJ1-2; D unresolved. V gave up 2 bases and J gave up 6 bases, with 10 bases separating them. CDR1 is LGHNT and CDR2 is FRNRAP in the germline V gene. This CDR3 region has 13 residues. The CDR3 protein is CASGLKEAHGYTF. The CDR3 DNA is TGTGCTAGTGGTTTGAAGGAGGCGCATGGCTACACCTTC.

About this clone itself: Given a much more abundant clone one base away, this may be a read error. V usage is TRBV6-5 and J usage is TRBJ2-1; 8 bases line up with TRBD2. Germline CDR1 reads MNHEY; CDR2 reads SVGAGI. V was pared by 6 bases and J by 2 bases, with 6 bases of the junction left unmatched. The CDR3 covers 15 residues. CDR3 region: CASSLLAETYNEQFF. The CDR3 DNA reads TGTGCCAGCAGCTTACTAGCGGAGACCTACAATGAGCAGTTCTTC.

This chain joins TRBV20-1 and TRBJ1-4; 10 nucleotides line up with TRBD1. The CDR3 length is 18 residues. After removal of 3 bases from V and 4 bases from J, the junction contained 14 bases not matched to a gene. CDR1 is DFQATT, CDR2 SNEGSKA, per germline (reference sequence). CDR3 loop: CSASPGQGMGWDNEKLFF. CDR3 in DNA: TGCAGTGCTAGTCCGGGACAGGGGATGGGATGGGATAATGAAAAACTGTTTTTT.

The CDR3 coding sequence is TGTGCCAGCAGCTTAGGGACAGGGCGTGGAGAAAAACTGTTTTTT. Protein sequence: CASSLGTGRGEKLFF. The rearrangement joins TRBV7-9 to TRBJ1-4, with 8 bases identical to TRBD1. The CDR3 is made up of 15 amino acids. Trimming took 1 base from V and 8 from J; bases not matched to a gene: 6. Germline CDR1 and CDR2: SEHNR and FQNEAQ (reference sequence).

The chain joins TRBV7-9 to TRBJ1-4; a possible D gene is TRBD1 (6 bases). CDR3 size: 14 residues. Germline V gene lookup returns CDR1 SEHNR and CDR2 FQNEAQ (reference sequence). Trimming cost V 6 bases and J 7 bases, with 15 bases left between them. DNA for the CDR3: TGTGCCAGCAGAAACAGGGACCCATCTGAAAAACTGTTTTTT. The encoded protein is CASRNRDPSEKLFF.

The rearrangement uses TRBV2 and TRBJ2-7; the D gene is possibly TRBD1 (5 bases). V was clipped by 0 bases and J by 7 bases, with 10 bases between them. The CDR3 totals 13 residues. Germline V CDR1 and CDR2: SNHLY, FYNNEI. Written as DNA, the CDR3 is TGTGCCAGCAGTGAAGCAGGGGTTGGGGAGCAGTACTTC. Its protein is CASSEAGVGEQYF.

The chain has TRBV3-1 (or the pseudogene TRBV3-2) and TRBJ2-7; D might be TRBD2 (5 bases). The CDR3 totals 13 residues. From germline, CDR1 is LGHDT and CDR2 YNNKEL (reference sequence). V was clipped by 8 bases and J by 5 bases, with 16 bases between them. CDR3 residues: CASVTGGSNEQYF. Here the CDR3 DNA reads TGTGCCAGCGTGACCGGCGGGTCGAACGAGCAGTACTTC.

This clone was recorded at least ten times. The chain's CDR3 is CASRRAAVNTEAFF. CDR3 nucleotide sequence: TGTGCCAGCAGGCGGGCAGCGGTGAACACTGAAGCTTTCTTT. The chain is built from TRBV5-4 and TRBJ1-1; D is unresolved. The CDR3 spans 14 residues. Per the germline V gene, CDR1 is SGHNT and CDR2 is YYREEE (reference sequence). With 5 bases removed from V and 0 bases from J, the gap between germline ends came to 11 bases. The full variable domain, in which reference TRBV5-4 and TRBJ1-1 provide the parts outside the CDR3, is ETGVTQSPTHLIKTRGQQVTLRCSSQSGHNTVSWYQQALGQGPQFIFQYYREEENGRGNFPPRFSGLQFPNYSSELNVNALELDDSALYLCASRRAAVNTEAFFGQGTRLTVV.